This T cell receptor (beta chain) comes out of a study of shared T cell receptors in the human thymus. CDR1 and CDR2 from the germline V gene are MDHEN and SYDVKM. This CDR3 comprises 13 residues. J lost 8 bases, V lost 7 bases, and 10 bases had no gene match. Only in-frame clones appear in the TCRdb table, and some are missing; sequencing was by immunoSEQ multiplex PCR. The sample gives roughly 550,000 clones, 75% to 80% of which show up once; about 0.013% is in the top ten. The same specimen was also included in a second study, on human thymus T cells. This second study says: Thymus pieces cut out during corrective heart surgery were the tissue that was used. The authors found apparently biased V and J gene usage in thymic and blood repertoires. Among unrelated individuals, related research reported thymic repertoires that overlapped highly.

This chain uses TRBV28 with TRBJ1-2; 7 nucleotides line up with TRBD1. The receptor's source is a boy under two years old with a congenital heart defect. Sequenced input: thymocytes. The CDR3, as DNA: TGTGCCAGCACCCCGACAGGGTTCAGGGGCTACACCTTC. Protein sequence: CASTPTGFRGYTF.